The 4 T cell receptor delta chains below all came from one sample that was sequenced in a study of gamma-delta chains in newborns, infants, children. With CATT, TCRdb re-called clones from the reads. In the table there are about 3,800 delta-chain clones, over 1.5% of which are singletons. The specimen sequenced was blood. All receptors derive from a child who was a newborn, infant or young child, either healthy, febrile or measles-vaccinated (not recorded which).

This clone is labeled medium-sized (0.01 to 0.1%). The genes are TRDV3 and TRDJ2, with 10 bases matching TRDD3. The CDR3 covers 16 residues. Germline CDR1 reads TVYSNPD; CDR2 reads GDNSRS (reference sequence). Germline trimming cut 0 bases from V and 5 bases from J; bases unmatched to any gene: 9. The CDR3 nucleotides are TGTGCCTTTAGGGTGGGGGGGATACGCGTTACAGCACAACTCTTCTTT. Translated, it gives CAFRVGGIRVTAQLFF.

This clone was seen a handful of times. The DNA for the CDR3 is TGTGCTCTTGGGGAACTGTTCGATCTAAGTAAACTCATCTTT. Protein: CALGELFDLSKLIF. The rearrangement links TRDV1 to TRDJ1; D uncertain. The V gene lost 0 bases and the J gene lost 7 bases, with 12 bases spanning the gap. The CDR3 runs to 14 residues. Per the germline V gene, CDR1 is TSWWSYY and CDR2 is QGS.

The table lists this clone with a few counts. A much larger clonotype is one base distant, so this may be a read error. Here the CDR3 reads CACDTYWGKPWDTQQMFF. CDR3 sequence (DNA): TGTGCCTGTGACACGTACTGGGGGAAACCCTGGGACACCCAACAGATGTTTTTC. The rearrangement uses TRDV2 and TRDJ3, with TRDD3 identical over 9 bases. This CDR3 is built from 18 residues. The germline V gene encodes CDR1 GEAIGNYY and CDR2 EKD.

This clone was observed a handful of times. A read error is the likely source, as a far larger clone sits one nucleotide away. The CDR3 spells CACDTVGTSGEQLFF. In nucleotides, the CDR3 is TGTGCCTGTGACACCGTGGGGACCTCGGGAGAACAACTCTTCTTT. The genes are TRDV2 and TRDJ2; D might be TRDD3 (5 bases). Germline CDR1 GEAIGNYY, CDR2 EKD. V was cut by 0 bases and J by 10 bases, with 17 bases left in between. The CDR3 loop spans 15 amino acids.